This TCR beta chain was recovered during a study of pediatric ulcerative colitis. The repertoire was sequenced with immunoSEQ multiplex PCR; TCRdb's copy has only in-frame clones and lacks some. The data hold some 24,000 clones, with 65% to 80% observed a single time. During colonoscopy, one to two rectal pinch biopsies were collected. Study-level points and caveats: Compared with controls, ulcerative colitis showed greater blood-rectum clone sharing. In rectum, acute severe colitis had expanded clones and less diversity. Substantially fewer templates came from a couple of patients' blood samples.

V was trimmed by 3 bases and J by 5 bases, leaving 11 bases between them. CDR1 and CDR2 from the germline V gene are MNHEY and SVGAGI. This CDR3 has 14 residues. About this clone itself: Its target is not known.

The gene calls are TRBV6-5 and TRBJ2-1; no clear D. The sequencing sample was made of gut tissue. The source of this sequence is a boy aged 5-17 years with severe ulcerative colitis. CDR3 sequence: CASSYTGFDNEQFF. In DNA, the CDR3 is TGTGCCAGCAGTTATACTGGGTTTGACAATGAGCAGTTCTTC.